The present T cell receptor beta chain was sequenced within a study of T-cell reconstitution after alpha-beta-depleted transplantation in children. This clonotype was recorded once. Its specificity is unknown. The germline V gene has CDR1 DFQATT and CDR2 SNEGSKA (reference sequence). The length of the CDR3 is 12 residues. The V and J ends lost 6 bases and 5 bases respectively, with 13 bases between them. Study conclusions and caveats: Reportedly, roughly two months post-transplant, alpha-beta T cells arose from several hundred expanded graft clones. The study traced high day-60 TCRbeta diversity in some patients to surviving recipient T cells and thymic progenitors. T-cell counts and diversity at one year post-transplant came mainly from newly produced T cells.

The library targeted TCRbeta and was prepared with unique molecular identifiers. One entry per CDR3 protein, called by TCRdb with MiXCR from the PCR reads. The sample has about 240,000 distinct CDR3 sequences; over 20% are singletons. The clonotype was recovered from a girl aged 2-15 years with Fanconi anemia, due to receive a stem cell transplant. Sequences were derived from PBMCs, sampled before TCRalphabeta/CD19-depleted stem cell transplant. This sequence joins TRBV20-1 and TRBJ1-1, with D maybe TRBD1 (6 bases). CDR3 residues: CSAPDRTTEAFF. The CDR3 DNA reads as TGCAGTGCCCCCGACAGGACGACTGAAGCTTTCTTT.